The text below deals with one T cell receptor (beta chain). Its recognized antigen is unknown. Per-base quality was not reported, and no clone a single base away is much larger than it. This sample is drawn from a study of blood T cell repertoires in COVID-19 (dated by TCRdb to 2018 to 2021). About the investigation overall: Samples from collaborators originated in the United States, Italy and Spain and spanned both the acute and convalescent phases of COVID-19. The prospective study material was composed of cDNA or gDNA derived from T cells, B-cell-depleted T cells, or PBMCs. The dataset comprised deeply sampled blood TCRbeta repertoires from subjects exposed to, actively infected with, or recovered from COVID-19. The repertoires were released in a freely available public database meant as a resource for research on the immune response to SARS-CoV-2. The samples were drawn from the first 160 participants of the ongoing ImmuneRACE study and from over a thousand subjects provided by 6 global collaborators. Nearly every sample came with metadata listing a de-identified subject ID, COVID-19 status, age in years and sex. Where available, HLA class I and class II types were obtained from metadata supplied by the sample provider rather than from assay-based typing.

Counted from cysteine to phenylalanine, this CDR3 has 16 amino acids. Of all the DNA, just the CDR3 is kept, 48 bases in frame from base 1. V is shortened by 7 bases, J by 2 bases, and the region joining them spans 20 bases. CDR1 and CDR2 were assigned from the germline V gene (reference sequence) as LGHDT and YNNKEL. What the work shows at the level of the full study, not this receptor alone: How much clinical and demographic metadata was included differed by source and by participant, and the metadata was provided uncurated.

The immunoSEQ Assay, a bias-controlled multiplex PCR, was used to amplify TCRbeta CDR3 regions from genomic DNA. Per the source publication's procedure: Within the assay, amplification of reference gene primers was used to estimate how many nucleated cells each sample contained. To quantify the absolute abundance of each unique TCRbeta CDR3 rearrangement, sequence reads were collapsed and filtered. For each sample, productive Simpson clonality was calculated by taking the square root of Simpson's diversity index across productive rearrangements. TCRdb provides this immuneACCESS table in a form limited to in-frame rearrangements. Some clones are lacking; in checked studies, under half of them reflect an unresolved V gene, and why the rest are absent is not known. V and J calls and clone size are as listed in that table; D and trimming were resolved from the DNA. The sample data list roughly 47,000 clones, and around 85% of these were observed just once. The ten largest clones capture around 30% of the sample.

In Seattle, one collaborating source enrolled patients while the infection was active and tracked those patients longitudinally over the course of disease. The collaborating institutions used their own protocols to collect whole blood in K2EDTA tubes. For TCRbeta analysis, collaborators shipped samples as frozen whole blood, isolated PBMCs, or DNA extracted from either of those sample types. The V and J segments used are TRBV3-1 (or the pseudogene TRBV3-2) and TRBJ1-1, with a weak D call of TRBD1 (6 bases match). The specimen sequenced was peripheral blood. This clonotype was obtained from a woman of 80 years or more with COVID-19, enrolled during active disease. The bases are TGTGCCAGCACCGCAACCCGAGGGGGATCCAACACTGAAGCTTTCTTT. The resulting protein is CASTATRGGSNTEAFF.